The 17 T cell receptor beta chains reported below all come from one sample, sequenced in a study of tumor-infiltrating lymphocytes in primary liver carcinoma. Scientists recovered RNA and DNA together from approximately 20-30 mg of unsorted bulk tissue. A constant-region primer served to make TCR beta cDNA from about 530 ng total RNA. Each TCR beta library was derived from three nested multiplex PCR rounds that employed slightly modified ARM-PCR. A C-beta reverse primer and TRBV1-TRBV30 forward primers served in each of the first two PCR rounds, at ten to eleven cycles apiece. TCRdb fed the multiplex PCR reads into MiXCR, producing one record per CDR3 protein. The profile shows 35,000 to 50,000 distinct CDR3 sequences, about 75% of them singletons. Sequencing was performed on tumor-adjacent normal liver tissue. Every receptor here comes from a woman in her twenties or thirties with primary liver carcinoma and hepatitis B virus infection.

The chain uses TRBV9 and TRBJ2-2; D not certain. The CDR3 length is 14 residues. Germline loops: CDR1 SGDLS, CDR2 YYNGEE. V was clipped by 5 bases and J by 4 bases, with 12 bases between them. CDR3 sequence: CASRLYVGTGELFF. Written as DNA, the CDR3 is TGTGCCAGCAGGCTCTACGTGGGCACCGGGGAGCTGTTTTTT.

Turning to this clonotype: Germline is not matched at one junction end, which may reflect a read error. Written as DNA, the CDR3 is TGTGGCAGCAGCTTAGGATACCTCCGCGAGCAATATTTC. It encodes CGSSLGYLREQYF. V is TRBV11-1 and J is TRBJ2-7; D uncertain. Per germline, CDR1 SGHAT and CDR2 FQDESV (reference sequence). The CDR3 sequence is 13 residues long.

V usage is TRBV11-2 and J usage is TRBJ2-3, with D uncertain. This CDR3 region has 16 residues. Trimming removed 7 bases from V and 0 bases from J, with 17 bases in between. Germline CDR1 reads SGHAT; CDR2 reads FQNNGV. The CDR3: CASNPKETSSTDTQYF. The CDR3 nucleotides are TGTGCCAGCAACCCTAAGGAGACGTCGAGCACAGATACGCAGTATTTT.

This clonotype has at least ten counts. This sequence joins TRBV13 and TRBJ1-2, with TRBD1 as a possible D gene (5 bases). Trimming cost V 0 bases and J 4 bases, with 12 bases left between them. Germline CDR1 and CDR2: PRHDT and FYEKMQ (reference sequence). The CDR3 runs to 15 residues. CDR3 in amino acids: CASSLGGALTYGYTF. DNA for the CDR3: TGTGCCAGCAGCTTAGGCGGGGCGCTCACCTATGGCTACACCTTC.

In this sample, this clonotype turned up a few times. Germline and junction disagree at one end, which may indicate a read error. The V call is TRBV7-9, the J call TRBJ2-3; D gene unclear. Germline V gives CDR1 SEHNR, CDR2 FQNEAQ (reference sequence). The CDR3 spans 10 residues. The CDR3 DNA is TGTGCCGGCAGCTTAACCCGGGTTGATTTT. Translating it yields CAGSLTRVDF.

A single count supports this clonotype. One base away lies a much larger clone, so this may be a sequencing read error. This chain joins TRBV24-1 and TRBJ1-2; the D gene is possibly TRBD1 (5 bases). CDR3 length equals 12 residues. Germline V lookup: CDR1 KGHDR, CDR2 SFDVKD. The CDR3: CATNDAAGGYTF. CDR3 nucleotide sequence: TGTGCCACCAATGATGCGGCAGGGGGCTACACCTTC.

The rearrangement links TRBV19 to TRBJ2-1; 14 nucleotides line up with TRBD2. Germline V lookup: CDR1 LNHDA, CDR2 SQIVND (reference sequence). This CDR3 contains 16 residues. Unmatched junction bases numbered 3, after V lost 1 base and J lost 7 bases. CDR3 sequence (DNA): TGTGCCAGTAGTATAGGACTAGCGGGAGGGCCAAATGAGCAGTTCTTC. It translates to CASSIGLAGGPNEQFF.

Comments on this clonotype: The DNA is omitted, as the CDR3 cannot be located on it reliably, and the CDR3 follows TCRdb's listing. The genes are TRBV11-3 and TRBJ2-3; the listed D gene, TRBD2, was not tested against the DNA. Germline loops: CDR1 SGHNT, CDR2 YENEEA. The CDR3 has 19 amino acids, counting both end residues. CDR3 sequence: CASSLGFGAGAGNTDTLYF.

The rearrangement uses TRBV4-3 and TRBJ2-7; tentatively, D is TRBD2 (6 bases). V was pared by 1 base and J by 4 bases, with 23 bases between. CDR1 is LGHNA, CDR2 YSLEER, per germline. The CDR3 covers 18 residues. DNA for the CDR3: TGCGCCAGCAGCCAAGCTCCCCTCGAGACTAGGGGATCGTACGAGCAGTACTTC. This gives the protein CASSQAPLETRGSYEQYF.

This clonotype has ten or more counts. V gene TRBV12-3 or TRBV12-4 combines with J gene TRBJ2-5; TRBD2 agrees at 8 bases. The CDR3 covers 15 residues. Trimming at V came to 7 bases and at J to 5 bases, leaving 12 bases not matched to a gene. The CDR3 loop reads CASTQTSALVETQYF. The CDR3 nucleotides read TGTGCCAGCACCCAGACTAGCGCCCTTGTTGAGACCCAGTACTTC.

As regards this clonotype: One junction end disagrees with the germline gene, perhaps due to a read error. The CDR3 nucleotides are TGCAGTTCTAGAGTGTCTAGCGGGAAGCACACCGGGGAGCTGTTTTTT. Its translation is CSSRVSSGKHTGELFF. This chain links TRBV20-1 with TRBJ2-2, with 9 positions matching TRBD2. The CDR3 is 16 amino acids. Germline lookup yields CDR1 DFQATT and CDR2 SNEGSKA (reference sequence).

As concerns this clonotype: Here the CDR3 omits its conserved ending phenylalanine or tryptophan, so a read error is the likely source. The V and J genes are TRBV4-3 and TRBJ1-2; tentatively, D is TRBD1 (5 bases). Trimming pared 7 bases from V and 7 bases from J, leaving 19 bases between. Germline V gene lookup returns CDR1 LGHNA and CDR2 YSLEER. This CDR3 is 14 amino acids long. The CDR3 sequence is CASIPSRENAGYTL. CDR3 in DNA: TGCGCCAGCATCCCATCCAGGGAGAACGCTGGCTACACCCTC.

About this clonotype itself: This CDR3 is missing its conserved last phenylalanine or tryptophan, likely due to a read error. The chain uses TRBV12-3 or TRBV12-4 and TRBJ2-5, with D possibly TRBD2 on 6 matching bases. The CDR3 is 15 amino acids. The CDR3 loop reads CARSTHPGSEETQYL. The CDR3, as DNA: TGTGCCAGGAGCACCCACCCCGGGAGCGAAGAGACTCAGTACTTA.

This clonotype was picked up many times. The junction does not match germline at one end; this may be a read error. The rearrangement uses TRBV12-3 or TRBV12-4 and TRBJ2-1, with 11 bases lining up with TRBD2. CDR3 size: 16 residues. The CDR3 sequence is CASSTLGLADYNERFF. In DNA, the CDR3 is TGTGCCAGCAGTACCCTGGGACTAGCGGACTACAATGAGCGGTTCTTC.

This clonotype was found many times. The V and J genes are TRBV28 and TRBJ2-1; D not resolved. The CDR3 contains 12 residues. Trimming shortened V by 2 bases and J by 6 bases, and 5 bases separated the two germline ends. The germline V gene encodes CDR1 MDHEN and CDR2 SYDVKM. CDR3 protein: CASSLPGNEQFF. DNA of the CDR3: TGTGCCAGCAGTTTACCGGGCAATGAGCAGTTCTTC.

This clonotype was counted at least ten times. J is TRBJ2-3 and V is TRBV12-3 or TRBV12-4, with D uncertain. V gave up 3 bases and J gave up 6 bases, with 16 bases separating them. CDR3 length: 15 amino acids. CDR3 in amino acids: CASSFRNSLGDTQYF. In nucleotides, the CDR3 is TGTGCCAGCAGTTTTCGTAACAGTTTAGGGGATACGCAGTATTTT.

This clonotype was detected only a few times. J is TRBJ2-3 and V is TRBV12-3 or TRBV12-4; TRBD2 matches at 7 bases. The junction had 20 bases not matched to a gene; V was cut back by 9 bases and J by 14 bases. This CDR3 spans 14 amino acids. The CDR3, as DNA: TGTGCCAGAACCTGGGGGGGAAGCACAGATACGTTGTATTTT. This sequence encodes CARTWGGSTDTLYF.